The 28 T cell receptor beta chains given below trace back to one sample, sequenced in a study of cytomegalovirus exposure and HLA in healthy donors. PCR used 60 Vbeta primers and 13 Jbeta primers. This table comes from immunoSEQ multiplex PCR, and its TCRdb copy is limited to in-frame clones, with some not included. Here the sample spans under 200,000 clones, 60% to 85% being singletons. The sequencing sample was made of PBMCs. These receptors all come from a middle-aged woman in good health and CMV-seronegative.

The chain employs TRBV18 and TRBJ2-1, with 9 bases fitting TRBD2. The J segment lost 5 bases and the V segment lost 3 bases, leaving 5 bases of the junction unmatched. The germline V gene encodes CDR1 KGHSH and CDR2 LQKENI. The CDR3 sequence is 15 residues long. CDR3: CASSPASGVNNEQFF. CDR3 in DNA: TGTGCCAGCTCACCGGCTAGCGGGGTAAACAATGAGCAGTTCTTC.

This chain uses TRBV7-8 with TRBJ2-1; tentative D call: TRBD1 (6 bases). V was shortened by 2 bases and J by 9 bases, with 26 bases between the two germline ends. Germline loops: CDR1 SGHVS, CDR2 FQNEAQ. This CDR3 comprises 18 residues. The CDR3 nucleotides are TGTGCCAGCAGCTTAATGTCTGGGGGCATCGACTCTATCGGTGAGCAGTTCTTC. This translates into CASSLMSGGIDSIGEQFF.

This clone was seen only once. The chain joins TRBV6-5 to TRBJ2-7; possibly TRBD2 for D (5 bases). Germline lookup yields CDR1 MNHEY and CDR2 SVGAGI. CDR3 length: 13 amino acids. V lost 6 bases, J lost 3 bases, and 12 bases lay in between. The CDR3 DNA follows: TGTGCCAGCAGCCCCGGGAAGATCTACGAGCAGTACTTC. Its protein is CASSPGKIYEQYF.

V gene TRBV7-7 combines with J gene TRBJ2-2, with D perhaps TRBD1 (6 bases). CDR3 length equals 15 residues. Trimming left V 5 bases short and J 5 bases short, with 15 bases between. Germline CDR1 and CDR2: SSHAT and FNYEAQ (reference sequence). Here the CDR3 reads CASSPRGFGTGELFF. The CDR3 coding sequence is TGTGCCAGCAGCCCCAGGGGTTTCGGAACCGGGGAGCTGTTTTTT. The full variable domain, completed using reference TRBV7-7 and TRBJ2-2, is GAGVSQSPRYKVTKRGQDVTLRCDPISSHATLYWYQQALGQGPEFLTYFNYEAQPDKSGLPSDRFSAERPEGSISTLTIQRTEQRDSAMYRCASSPRGFGTGELFFGEGSRLTVL.

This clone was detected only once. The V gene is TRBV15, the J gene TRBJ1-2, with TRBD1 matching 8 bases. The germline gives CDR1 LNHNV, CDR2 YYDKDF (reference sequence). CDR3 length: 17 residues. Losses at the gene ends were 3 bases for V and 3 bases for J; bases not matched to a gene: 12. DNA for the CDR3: TGTGCCACCAGCAGCGACAGGGGAGACGAGGGCTACTATGGCTACACCTTC. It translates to CATSSDRGDEGYYGYTF.

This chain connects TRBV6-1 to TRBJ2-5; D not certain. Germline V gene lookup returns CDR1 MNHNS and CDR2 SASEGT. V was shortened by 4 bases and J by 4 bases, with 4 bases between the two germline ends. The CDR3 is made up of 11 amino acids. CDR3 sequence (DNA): TGTGCCAGCAGTGTATCAGAGACCCAGTACTTC. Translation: CASSVSETQYF.

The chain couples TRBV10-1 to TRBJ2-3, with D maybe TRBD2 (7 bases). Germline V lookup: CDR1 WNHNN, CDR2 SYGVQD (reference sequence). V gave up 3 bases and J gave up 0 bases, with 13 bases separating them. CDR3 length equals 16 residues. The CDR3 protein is CASSDRGTTSTDTQYF. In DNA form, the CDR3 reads TGCGCCAGCAGTGATAGGGGGACTACTAGCACAGATACGCAGTATTTT.

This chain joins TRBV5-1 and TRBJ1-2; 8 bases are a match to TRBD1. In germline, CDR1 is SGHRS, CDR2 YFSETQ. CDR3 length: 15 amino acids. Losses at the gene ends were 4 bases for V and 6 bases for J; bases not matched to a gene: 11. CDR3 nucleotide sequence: TGCGCCAGCAGCAAGTCGACAGGGGATGTGGATGGCTACACCTTC. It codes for CASSKSTGDVDGYTF.

The CDR3 protein is CASTYGPYRTGHNQPQHF. The CDR3 nucleotides are TGTGCCAGCACCTACGGGCCGTATAGGACAGGGCACAATCAGCCCCAGCATTTT. The V gene is TRBV28, the J gene TRBJ1-5, with TRBD1 identical over 8 bases. Germline CDR1 reads MDHEN; CDR2 reads SYDVKM. J gave up 3 bases and V 7 bases, and 17 bases lay outside the gene matches. The CDR3 has 18 amino acids.

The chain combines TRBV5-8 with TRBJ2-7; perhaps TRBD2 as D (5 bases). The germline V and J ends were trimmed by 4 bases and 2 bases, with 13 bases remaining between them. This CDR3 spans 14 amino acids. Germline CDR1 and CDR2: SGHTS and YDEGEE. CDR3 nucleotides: TGTGCCAGCAGCCGGACTGGGGTCACCTACGAGCAGTACTTC. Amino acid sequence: CASSRTGVTYEQYF.

The CDR3 region has the DNA TGTGCCAGTAGTATAGGACAGGGGGGTAGTGAGCAGTTCTTC. It codes for CASSIGQGGSEQFF. This chain uses TRBV19 with TRBJ2-1; 9 bases match TRBD1. V gave up 1 base and J gave up 9 bases; unmatched junction bases: 4. CDR3 size: 14 residues. Germline lookup yields CDR1 LNHDA and CDR2 SQIVND (reference sequence).

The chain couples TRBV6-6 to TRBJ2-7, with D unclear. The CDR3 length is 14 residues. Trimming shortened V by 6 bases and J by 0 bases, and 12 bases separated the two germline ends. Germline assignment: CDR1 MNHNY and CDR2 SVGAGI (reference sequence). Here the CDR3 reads CASSPRKSSYEQYF. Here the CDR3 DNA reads TGTGCCAGCAGCCCCCGTAAGAGCTCCTACGAGCAGTACTTC.

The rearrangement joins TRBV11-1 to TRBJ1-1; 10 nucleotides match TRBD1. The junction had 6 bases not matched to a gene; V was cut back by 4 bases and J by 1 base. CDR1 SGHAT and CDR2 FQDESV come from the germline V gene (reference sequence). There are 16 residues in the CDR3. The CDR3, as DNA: TGTGCCAGCAGCTCGACCGGGACAGGGGCGAACACTGAAGCTTTCTTT. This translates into CASSSTGTGANTEAFF.

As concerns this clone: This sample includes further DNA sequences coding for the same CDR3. The CDR3 protein is CASSQRDNEQFF. The CDR3 nucleotides read TGCGCCAGCAGCCAACGGGACAATGAGCAGTTCTTC. The genes are TRBV4-1 and TRBJ2-1; D gene unclear. CDR3 length equals 12 residues. In germline, CDR1 is MGHRA, CDR2 YSYEKL. V was pared by 2 bases and J by 5 bases, with 4 bases between.

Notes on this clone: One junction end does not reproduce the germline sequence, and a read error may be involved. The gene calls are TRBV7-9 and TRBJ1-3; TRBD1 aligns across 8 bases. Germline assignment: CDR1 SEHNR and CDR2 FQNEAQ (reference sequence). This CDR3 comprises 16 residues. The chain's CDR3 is CSSSTSDRGTGNTIYF. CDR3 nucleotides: TGTTCCAGCAGCACTAGCGACAGGGGAACTGGAAACACCATATATTTT.

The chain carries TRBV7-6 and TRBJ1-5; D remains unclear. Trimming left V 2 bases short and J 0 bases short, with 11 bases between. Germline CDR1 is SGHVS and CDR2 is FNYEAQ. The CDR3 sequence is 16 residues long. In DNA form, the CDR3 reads TGTGCCAGCAGCTTAATGGGCATGAATAGCAATCAGCCCCAGCATTTT. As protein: CASSLMGMNSNQPQHF.

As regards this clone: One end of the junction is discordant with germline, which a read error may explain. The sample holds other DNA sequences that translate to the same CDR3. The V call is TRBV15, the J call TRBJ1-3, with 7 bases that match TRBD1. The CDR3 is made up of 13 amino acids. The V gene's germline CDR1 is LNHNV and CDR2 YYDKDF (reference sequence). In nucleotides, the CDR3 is TGTGCCACCCGAGACAGGGATGGAAACACCATATACTTT. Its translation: CATRDRDGNTIYF.

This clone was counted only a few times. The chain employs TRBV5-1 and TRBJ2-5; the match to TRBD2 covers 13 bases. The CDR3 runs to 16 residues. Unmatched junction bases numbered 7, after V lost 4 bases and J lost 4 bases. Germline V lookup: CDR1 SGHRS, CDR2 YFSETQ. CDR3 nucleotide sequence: TGCGCCAGCAGCCAGACCGGGACTAGCGGGGTAGAGACCCAGTACTTC. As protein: CASSQTGTSGVETQYF.

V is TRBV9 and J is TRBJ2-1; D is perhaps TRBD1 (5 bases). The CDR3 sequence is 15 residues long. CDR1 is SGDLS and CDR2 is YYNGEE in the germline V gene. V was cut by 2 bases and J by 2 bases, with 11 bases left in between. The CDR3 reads CASSVQGFAYNEQFF. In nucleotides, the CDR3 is TGTGCCAGCAGCGTCCAGGGATTTGCCTACAATGAGCAGTTCTTC.

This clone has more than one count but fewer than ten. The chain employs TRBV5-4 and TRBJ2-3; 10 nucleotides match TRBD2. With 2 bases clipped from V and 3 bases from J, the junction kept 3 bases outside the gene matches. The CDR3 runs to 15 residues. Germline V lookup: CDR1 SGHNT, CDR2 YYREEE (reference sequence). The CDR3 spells CASSLGTSVTDTQYF. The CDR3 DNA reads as TGTGCCAGCAGCTTAGGGACTAGCGTGACAGATACGCAGTATTTT.

CDR3 protein: CASSLGQMSHSPLHF. CDR3 coding DNA: TGTGCCAGCAGCTTAGGACAGATGTCGCATTCACCCCTCCACTTT. The genes are TRBV11-1 and TRBJ1-6; weak D call: TRBD1 (5 bases). CDR1 SGHAT and CDR2 FQDESV come from the germline V gene (reference sequence). V lost 1 base, J lost 8 bases, and 12 bases lay in between. This CDR3 comprises 15 residues.

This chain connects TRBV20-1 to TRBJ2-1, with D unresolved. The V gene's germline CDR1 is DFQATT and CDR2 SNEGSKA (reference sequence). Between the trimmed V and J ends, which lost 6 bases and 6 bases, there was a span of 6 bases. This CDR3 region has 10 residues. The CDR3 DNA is TGCAGTGCGGTCGGCAATGAGCAGTTCTTC. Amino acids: CSAVGNEQFF.

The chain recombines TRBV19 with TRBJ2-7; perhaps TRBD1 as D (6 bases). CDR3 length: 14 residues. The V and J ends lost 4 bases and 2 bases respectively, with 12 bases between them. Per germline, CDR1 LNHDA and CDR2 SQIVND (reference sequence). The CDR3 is CASSTNREPYEQYF. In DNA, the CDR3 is TGTGCCAGTAGTACGAACAGGGAACCCTACGAGCAGTACTTC. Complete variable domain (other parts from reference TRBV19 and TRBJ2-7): DGGITQSPKYLFRKEGQNVTLSCEQNLNHDAMYWYRQDPGQGLRLIYYSQIVNDFQKGDIAEGYSVSREKKESFPLTVTSAQKNPTAFYLCASSTNREPYEQYFGPGTRLTVT.

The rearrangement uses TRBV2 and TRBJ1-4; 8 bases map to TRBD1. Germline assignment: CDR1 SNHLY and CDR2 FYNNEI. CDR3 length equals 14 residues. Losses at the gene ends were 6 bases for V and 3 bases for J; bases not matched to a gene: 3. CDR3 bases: TGTGCCAGCAGGCAGGGGGCTTCTAATGAAAAACTGTTTTTT. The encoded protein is CASRQGASNEKLFF.

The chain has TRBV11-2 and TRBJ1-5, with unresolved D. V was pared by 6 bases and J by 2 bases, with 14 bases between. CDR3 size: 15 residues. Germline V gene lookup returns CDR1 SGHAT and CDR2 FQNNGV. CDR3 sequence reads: CASRKTPLGNQPQHF. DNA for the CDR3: TGTGCCAGCAGGAAAACACCCCTGGGCAATCAGCCCCAGCATTTT.

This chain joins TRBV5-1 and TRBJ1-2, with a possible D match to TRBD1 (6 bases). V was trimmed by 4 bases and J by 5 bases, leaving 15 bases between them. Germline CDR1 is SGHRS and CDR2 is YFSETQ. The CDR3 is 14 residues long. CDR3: CASSPQDSSYGYTF. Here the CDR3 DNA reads TGCGCCAGCAGCCCGCAGGACAGTTCTTATGGCTACACCTTC.

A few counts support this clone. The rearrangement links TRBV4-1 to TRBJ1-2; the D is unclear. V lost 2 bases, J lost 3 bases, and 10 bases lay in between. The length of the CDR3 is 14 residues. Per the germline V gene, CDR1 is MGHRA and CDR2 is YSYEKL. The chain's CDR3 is CASSQPTPYYGYTF. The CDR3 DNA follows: TGCGCCAGCAGCCAACCCACACCCTACTATGGCTACACCTTC.

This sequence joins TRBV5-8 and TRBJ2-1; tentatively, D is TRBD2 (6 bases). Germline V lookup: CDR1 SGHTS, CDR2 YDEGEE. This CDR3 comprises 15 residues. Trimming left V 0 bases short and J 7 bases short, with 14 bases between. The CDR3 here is CASSLGGETNNEQFF. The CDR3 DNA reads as TGTGCCAGCAGCTTGGGGGGGGAAACTAATAATGAGCAGTTCTTC.